One and the same sample provided the 9 T cell receptor beta chains below, sequenced in a study of cytomegalovirus exposure and HLA in healthy donors (dated by TCRdb to the late 2010s). To prepare the library, the immunoSEQ multiplex PCR assay was applied. The multiplex PCR relied on a mix of 60 forward primers for TCR Vbeta segments and 13 reverse primers for TCR Jbeta segments. Sourced from immuneACCESS, this table was stored by TCRdb with only in-frame sequences that have V and J called. A share of the clones is absent; for the studies checked, an unresolved V gene accounts for under half, and the remainder has no known explanation. This sample holds under 150,000 clones; around 74% were observed only once. The ten top clones hold around 1.5% of the sample. Sequences were obtained from PBMCs. These receptors were collected from a woman in her late teens or twenties in good health and CMV-seronegative.

Here the CDR3 reads CSVAPAGGLMMNTEAFF. In DNA, the CDR3 is TGCAGCGTTGCCCCCGCGGGCGGCCTTATGATGAACACTGAAGCTTTCTTT. The V call is TRBV29-1, the J call TRBJ1-1; no reliable D call. V was cut by 4 bases and J by 0 bases, with 21 bases left in between. The CDR3 covers 17 residues. The germline CDR1 and CDR2 sequences are SQVTM and ANQGSEA.

This chain uses TRBV28 with TRBJ1-2, with D possibly being TRBD1 (6 bases). Looked up from germline, CDR1 is MDHEN and CDR2 is SYDVKM. The CDR3 consists of 13 residues. Trimming pared 6 bases from V and 3 bases from J, leaving 11 bases between. The DNA for the CDR3 is TGTGCCAGCAGGGTCGGACAGCACTATGGCTACACCTTC. Translation: CASRVGQHYGYTF.

The chain couples TRBV2 to TRBJ2-5; D may be TRBD1 (5 bases). Deletions cut 6 bases from V and 3 bases from J, with 5 bases between. The germline gives CDR1 SNHLY, CDR2 FYNNEI. The CDR3 covers 11 residues. The CDR3 loop reads CASRGEETQYF. DNA of the CDR3: TGTGCCAGCAGAGGGGAAGAGACCCAGTACTTC.

Of note for this clone: This specimen includes other DNA sequences encoding the same CDR3. The rearrangement joins TRBV5-1 to TRBJ1-2, with 12 bases matching TRBD1. The CDR3 extends over 15 amino acids. Per germline, CDR1 SGHRS and CDR2 YFSETQ. Germline trimming cut 4 bases from V and 2 bases from J; bases unmatched to any gene: 3. The CDR3 reads CASSLGTGGNYGYTF. The CDR3 coding sequence is TGCGCCAGCAGCCTCGGGACAGGGGGCAACTATGGCTACACCTTC.

The chain recombines TRBV19 with TRBJ2-1; maybe TRBD2 (5 bases). The CDR3 spans 15 residues. Trimming removed 5 bases at V and 5 bases at J, with 16 bases between. Per the germline V gene, CDR1 is LNHDA and CDR2 is SQIVND (reference sequence). The DNA of the CDR3 is TGTGCCAGTAGTCTCCGGGGAGAGGGTCACAATGAGCAGTTCTTC. This translates into CASSLRGEGHNEQFF.

The genes are TRBV29-1 and TRBJ2-6; TRBD1 matches 8 bases. Germline loops: CDR1 SQVTM, CDR2 ANQGSEA. The CDR3 covers 13 residues. V lost 6 bases, J lost 3 bases, and 1 base stayed unmatched. The CDR3 DNA follows: TGCAGCGTGACAGGGGATGGGGCCAACGTCCTGACTTTC. Translation gives CSVTGDGANVLTF. Full variable domain (rest looked up from reference TRBV29-1 and TRBJ2-6): SAVISQKPSRDICQRGTSLTIQCQVDSQVTMMFWYRQQPGQSLTLIATANQGSEATYESGFVIDKFPISRPNLTFSTLTVSNMSPEDSSIYLCSVTGDGANVLTFGAGSRLTVL.

The chain recombines TRBV7-9 with TRBJ1-2; 9 bases are shared with TRBD1. This CDR3 comprises 14 residues. The V gene's germline CDR1 is SEHNR and CDR2 FQNEAQ (reference sequence). After removal of 5 bases from V and 6 bases from J, the junction contained 7 bases not matched to a gene. The CDR3 nucleotides read TGTGCCAGCAGCCACGAAGGACAGGGGCATGGCTACACCTTC. As protein: CASSHEGQGHGYTF.

The chain employs TRBV5-1 and TRBJ1-1; no clear D. Trimming cost V 5 bases and J 3 bases, with 17 bases left between them. The germline V gene encodes CDR1 SGHRS and CDR2 YFSETQ. The CDR3 covers 15 residues. DNA for the CDR3: TGCGCCAGCAGTCAATCAGGTCCCATGGACACTGAAGCTTTCTTT. It codes for CASSQSGPMDTEAFF.

V and J are TRBV5-1 and TRBJ2-3; 8 nucleotides align to TRBD1. The germline gives CDR1 SGHRS, CDR2 YFSETQ. After removal of 0 bases from V and 4 bases from J, the junction contained 10 bases not matched to a gene. This CDR3 has 17 amino acids. CDR3 in DNA: TGCGCCAGCAGCTTGGACCACACAGGGGGTGTATCAGATACGCAGTATTTT. Translated, it gives CASSLDHTGGVSDTQYF. The complete variable domain, with remaining parts taken from reference TRBV5-1 and TRBJ2-3, reads KAGVTQTPRYLIKTRGQQVTLSCSPISGHRSVSWYQQTPGQGLQFLFEYFSETQRNKGNFPGRFSGRQFSNSRSEMNVSTLELGDSALYLCASSLDHTGGVSDTQYFGPGTRLTVL.